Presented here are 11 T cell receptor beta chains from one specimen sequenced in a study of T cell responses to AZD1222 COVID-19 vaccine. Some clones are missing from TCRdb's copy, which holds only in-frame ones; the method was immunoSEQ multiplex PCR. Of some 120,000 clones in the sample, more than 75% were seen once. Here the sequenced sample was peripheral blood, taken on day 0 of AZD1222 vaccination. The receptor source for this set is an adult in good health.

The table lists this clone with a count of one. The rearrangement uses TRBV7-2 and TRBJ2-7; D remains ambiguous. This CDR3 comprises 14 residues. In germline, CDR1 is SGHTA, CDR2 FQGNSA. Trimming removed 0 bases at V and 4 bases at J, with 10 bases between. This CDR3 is CASSLALTPYEQYF. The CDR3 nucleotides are TGTGCCAGCAGCTTAGCGCTGACCCCATACGAGCAGTACTTC.

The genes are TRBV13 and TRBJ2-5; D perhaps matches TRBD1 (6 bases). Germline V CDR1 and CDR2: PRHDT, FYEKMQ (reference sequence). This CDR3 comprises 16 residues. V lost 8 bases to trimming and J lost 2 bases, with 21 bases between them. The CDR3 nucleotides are TGTGCCAGCTTGCTTAGATCATGGACAGAGCAAGAGACCCAGTACTTC. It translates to CASLLRSWTEQETQYF. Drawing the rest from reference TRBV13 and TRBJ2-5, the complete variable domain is AAGVIQSPRHLIKEKRETATLKCYPIPRHDTVYWYQQGPGQDPQFLISFYEKMQSDKGSIPDRFSAQQFSDYHSELNMSSLELGDSALYFCASLLRSWTEQETQYFGPGTRLLVL.

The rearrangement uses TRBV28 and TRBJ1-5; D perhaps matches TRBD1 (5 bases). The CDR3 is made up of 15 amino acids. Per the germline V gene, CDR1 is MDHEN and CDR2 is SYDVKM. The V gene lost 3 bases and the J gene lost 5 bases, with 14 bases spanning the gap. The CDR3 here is CASSFPQDGHQPQHF. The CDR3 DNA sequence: TGTGCCAGCAGTTTCCCACAGGATGGACATCAGCCCCAGCATTTT.

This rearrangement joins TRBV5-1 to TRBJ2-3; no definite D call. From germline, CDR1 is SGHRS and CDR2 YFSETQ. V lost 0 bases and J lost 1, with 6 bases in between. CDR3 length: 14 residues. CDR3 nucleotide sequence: TGCGCCAGCAGCTTGGACCCGGGCACAGATACGCAGTATTTT. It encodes CASSLDPGTDTQYF.

CDR3 region: CASSTPGQGAFGANVLTF. CDR3 DNA: TGTGCCAGCAGTACACCGGGACAGGGGGCTTTTGGGGCCAACGTCCTGACTTTC. The chain combines TRBV27 with TRBJ2-6, with 12 bases lining up with TRBD1. The CDR3 contains 18 residues. Germline loops: CDR1 MNHEY, CDR2 SMNVEV (reference sequence). J lost 3 bases, V lost 5 bases, and 8 bases had no gene match.

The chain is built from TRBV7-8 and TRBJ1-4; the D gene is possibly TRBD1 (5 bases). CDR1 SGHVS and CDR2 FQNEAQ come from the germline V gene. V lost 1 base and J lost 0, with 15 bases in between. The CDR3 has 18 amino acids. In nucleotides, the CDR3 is TGTGCCAGCAGCTTAGTGTCTCCGGGGGTTGCAACTAATGAAAAACTGTTTTTT. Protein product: CASSLVSPGVATNEKLFF.

CDR3 amino acids: CASSNYTEAFF. CDR3 bases: TGTGCCAGCAGCAATTACACTGAAGCTTTCTTT. This chain joins TRBV7-9 and TRBJ1-1, with D unresolved. Germline CDR1 and CDR2: SEHNR and FQNEAQ (reference sequence). CDR3 size: 11 residues. Deletions cut 5 bases from V and 3 bases from J, with 4 bases between.

This chain's CDR3 is CASSQPTEDTF. Written as DNA, the CDR3 is TGTGCCAGCAGCCAGCCGACAGAGGACACCTTC. This rearrangement joins TRBV7-9 to TRBJ1-2, with D maybe TRBD1 (5 bases). Germline V gene sequence: CDR1 SEHNR, CDR2 FQNEAQ (reference sequence). V gave up 5 bases and J gave up 12 bases, with 13 bases separating them. This CDR3 is built from 11 residues.

As DNA, the CDR3 is TGTGCTAGTGGTTTATGGGGGCGAGGGGAGCTGTTTTTT. This sequence encodes CASGLWGRGELFF. The chain joins TRBV12-5 to TRBJ2-2, with a tentative D call TRBD1 (6 bases). V lost 3 bases and J 8 bases, leaving 10 bases between the germline ends. Germline V gene lookup returns CDR1 LGHNT and CDR2 FRNRAP. The CDR3 extends over 13 amino acids.

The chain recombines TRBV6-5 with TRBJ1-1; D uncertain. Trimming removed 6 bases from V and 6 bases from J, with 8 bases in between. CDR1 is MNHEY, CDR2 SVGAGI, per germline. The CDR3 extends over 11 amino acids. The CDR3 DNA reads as TGTGCCAGCAGGGGTAACGCTGAAGCTTTCTTT. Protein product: CASRGNAEAFF.

The CDR3 DNA is TGTGCCAGCAGCTTAGGATGGACCTGGGCAGATACGCAGTATTTT. Its translation: CASSLGWTWADTQYF. The chain is built from TRBV11-2 and TRBJ2-3, with D unresolved. Germline-derived CDR1 and CDR2 are SGHAT and FQNNGV. V was trimmed by 1 base and J by 4 bases, leaving 12 bases between them. CDR3 length equals 15 residues.